The 13 T cell receptor beta chains reported below all come from one sample, sequenced in a study of human T cells and chemical hapten exposure. Specified time point: patch test 1, 2 weeks after DPC sensitization. Regarding treatment: therapeutic diphenylcyclopropenone sensitization with weekly scalp DPC. One entry per CDR3 protein results from TCRdb running MiXCR on the RACE reads. Among some 340,000 distinct CDR3 sequences listed, under 8% were seen once. The sequenced sample was whole blood, obtained in connection with sensitization to the hapten diphenylcyclopropenone (DPC). The source is a woman under 30 with alopecia areata. Some clones in this sample may be carry-over from other donors' samples.

The chain recombines TRBV20-1 with TRBJ1-2, with TRBD1 matching 8 bases. V dropped 3 bases and J dropped 7; count of bases not matched to a gene: 13. Germline assignment: CDR1 DFQATT and CDR2 SNEGSKA (reference sequence). The CDR3 consists of 15 residues. CDR3 DNA sequence: TGCAGTGCTAGCCAGACCCCCTTCAGGGGGCCTGGCTACACCTTC. It translates to CSASQTPFRGPGYTF.

This clonotype came up many times. This chain uses TRBV5-1 with TRBJ2-7, with 12 positions matching TRBD1. The CDR3 is 15 residues long. Trimming removed 2 bases from V and 7 bases from J; junction bases left unmatched: 7. Germline values: CDR1 SGHRS, CDR2 YFSETQ. CDR3 nucleotides: TGCGCCAGCAGCTTAGGGACAGGGGGCTCTCGGGAGCAGTACTTC. Amino acids: CASSLGTGGSREQYF.

For the CDR3, the DNA is TGTGCCAGCAGCTTGTCTGGGGAGATTAGCAATCAGCCCCAGCATTTT. This gives the protein CASSLSGEISNQPQHF. The chain carries TRBV5-5 and TRBJ1-5; D is uncertain. The CDR3 sequence is 16 residues long. Germline CDR1 reads SGHKS; CDR2 reads YYEKEE (reference sequence). V dropped 1 base and J dropped 0 bases, with 11 bases sitting between them.

The gene calls are TRBV7-9 and TRBJ1-4, with D unresolved. CDR3 length: 11 residues. Looked up from germline, CDR1 is SEHNR and CDR2 is FQNEAQ (reference sequence). The V gene lost 5 bases and the J gene lost 12 bases, with 10 bases spanning the gap. The CDR3 DNA reads as TGTGCCAGCAGCCCGATCGGGGAACTGTTTTTT. The encoded protein is CASSPIGELFF. The variable domain in full, completed from reference TRBV7-9 and TRBJ1-4, reads DTGVSQNPRHKITKRGQNVTFRCDPISEHNRLYWYRQTLGQGPEFLTYFQNEAQLEKSRLLSDRFSAERPKGSFSTLEIQRTEQGDSAMYLCASSPIGELFFGSGTQLSVL.

This clonotype was detected ten times or more. V and J are TRBV12-3 or TRBV12-4 and TRBJ1-5; no clear D. Trimming left V 3 bases short and J 0 bases short, with 9 bases between. The CDR3 runs 15 residues. CDR3 loop: CASSFNGYSNQPQHF. In DNA, the CDR3 is TGTGCCAGCAGTTTTAACGGTTATAGCAATCAGCCCCAGCATTTT.

The genes are TRBV14 and TRBJ2-3, with D possibly TRBD1 on 6 matching bases. Germline CDR1 and CDR2: SGHDN and FVKESK. V was cut by 6 bases and J by 0 bases, with 13 bases left in between. The CDR3 is made up of 15 amino acids. CDR3 DNA sequence: TGTGCCAGCAGTGTACAGGGCTATAGCACAGATACGCAGTATTTT. Protein: CASSVQGYSTDTQYF.

The V gene is TRBV4-2, the J gene TRBJ2-1; TRBD2 aligns across 11 bases. This CDR3 has 17 residues. Germline lookup yields CDR1 LGHNA and CDR2 YNFKEQ. V was clipped by 0 bases and J by 3 bases; unmatched bases: 4. The CDR3, as DNA: TGTGCCAGCAGCCAAGAGTCACTAGCGGGGGACTACAATGAGCAGTTCTTC. Translating it yields CASSQESLAGDYNEQFF.

This clonotype showed up many times. V and J are TRBV20-1 and TRBJ1-6; 8 bases align to TRBD1. After removal of 6 bases from V and 3 bases from J, the junction contained 4 bases not matched to a gene. The CDR3 is made up of 14 amino acids. Germline CDR1 reads DFQATT; CDR2 reads SNEGSKA (reference sequence). The CDR3 nucleotides are TGCAGTGCCCCAGGACAGGGCTATAATTCACCCCTCCACTTT. It translates to CSAPGQGYNSPLHF.

This clonotype was seen ten or more times. This chain connects TRBV27 to TRBJ2-6; maybe TRBD1 (5 bases). The CDR3 extends over 18 amino acids. Germline CDR1 and CDR2: MNHEY and SMNVEV (reference sequence). V lost 1 base and J lost 2, with 15 bases in between. The CDR3 coding sequence is TGTGCCAGCAGTTTATTTGCAGGGTATGACGCTGGGGCCAACGTCCTGACTTTC. Protein: CASSLFAGYDAGANVLTF.

The table lists this clonotype with a few counts. The rearrangement joins TRBV29-1 to TRBJ1-1, with a weak D call TRBD1 (6 bases). Germline V lookup: CDR1 SQVTM, CDR2 ANQGSEA. The CDR3 consists of 12 residues. V was clipped by 4 bases and J by 8 bases, with 14 bases between them. The CDR3 sequence is CSVGRDTGEAFF. The CDR3 nucleotides are TGCAGCGTTGGCCGAGACACAGGGGAAGCTTTCTTT. Full variable domain (rest looked up from reference TRBV29-1 and TRBJ1-1): SAVISQKPSRDICQRGTSLTIQCQVDSQVTMMFWYRQQPGQSLTLIATANQGSEATYESGFVIDKFPISRPNLTFSTLTVSNMSPEDSSIYLCSVGRDTGEAFFGQGTRLTVV.

The J gene is TRBJ1-6, the V gene TRBV9, with 7 bases lining up with TRBD1. CDR3 length: 16 residues. Trimming at V came to 4 bases and at J to 9 bases, leaving 13 bases not matched to a gene. CDR1 is SGDLS and CDR2 is YYNGEE in the germline V gene. In nucleotides, the CDR3 is TGTGCCAGCAGCCCTGACAGGGTACCGACTGGTTCACCCCTCCACTTT. It encodes CASSPDRVPTGSPLHF.

This clonotype has at least ten counts. The chain couples TRBV27 to TRBJ2-6, with D possibly being TRBD2 (6 bases). CDR3 length: 17 residues. V shed 5 bases and J shed 0 bases, with 14 bases lying between them. In germline, CDR1 is MNHEY, CDR2 SMNVEV (reference sequence). CDR3 protein: CASSPTPGDSGANVLTF. The CDR3 DNA reads as TGTGCCAGCAGTCCCACTCCGGGGGACTCTGGGGCCAACGTCCTGACTTTC.

A few counts support this clonotype. The chain has TRBV4-2 and TRBJ1-4, with TRBD1 matching 10 bases. The CDR3 is made up of 18 amino acids. CDR1 and CDR2 (germline): LGHNA, YNFKEQ. The V segment lost 0 bases and the J segment 2 bases; nucleotides outside the gene matches: 6. In nucleotides, the CDR3 is TGTGCCAGCAGCCAAGATCGACAGGGGGCGCTGACTAATGAAAAACTGTTTTTT. Translation gives CASSQDRQGALTNEKLFF.